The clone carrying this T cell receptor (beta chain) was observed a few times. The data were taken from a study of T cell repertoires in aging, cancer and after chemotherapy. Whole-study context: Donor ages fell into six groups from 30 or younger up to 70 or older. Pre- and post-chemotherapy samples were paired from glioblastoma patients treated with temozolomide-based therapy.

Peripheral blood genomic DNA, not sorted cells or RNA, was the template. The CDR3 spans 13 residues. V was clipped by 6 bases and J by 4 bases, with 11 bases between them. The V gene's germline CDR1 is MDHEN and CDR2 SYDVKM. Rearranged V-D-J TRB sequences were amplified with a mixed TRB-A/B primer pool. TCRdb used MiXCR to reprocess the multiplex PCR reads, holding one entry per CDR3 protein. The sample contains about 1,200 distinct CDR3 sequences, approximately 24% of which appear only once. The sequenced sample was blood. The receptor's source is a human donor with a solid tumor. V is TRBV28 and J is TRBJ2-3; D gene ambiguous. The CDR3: CASSVASPDTQYF. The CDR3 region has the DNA TGTGCCAGCAGCGTCGCCTCCCCAGATACGCAGTATTTT.